The T cell receptor beta chain under discussion was sequenced for a study of cytomegalovirus exposure and HLA in healthy donors. As for the study in general: Among the approximately 400 donors who were genotyped, about 80% fell in the genetic ancestry cluster that is associated with self-reported Caucasian donors.

This CDR3 is 14 amino acids long. CDR1 is MNHEY and CDR2 is SVGAGI in the germline V gene. V was pared by 2 bases and J by 4 bases, with 1 base of the junction left unmatched. The PCR was carried out with 60 Vbeta primers and 13 Jbeta primers. Produced via immunoSEQ multiplex PCR; TCRdb's table is partial and in-frame only. Its listing shows about 160,000 clones. The TCR was taken from a woman aged 60-70 years in good health and CMV-seronegative. Material: PBMCs. The rearrangement joins TRBV6-5 to TRBJ2-5; 10 bases map to TRBD1. This CDR3 reads CASSYGQGVETQYF. The CDR3 DNA follows: TGTGCCAGCAGTTACGGACAGGGGGTAGAGACCCAGTACTTC.